This T cell receptor (beta chain) was retrieved from a study of monozygotic twins with inflammatory bowel disease. The germline V gene encodes CDR1 LGHDT and CDR2 YNNKEL (reference sequence). The CDR3 totals 15 residues. Starting material for each TCR library was approximately 3,500 ng of total RNA. During cDNA synthesis, UMIs that each contained a 6-nucleotide sample barcode were added by means of template switching. Two nested PCRs, of approximately 16 and 9 cycles, processed TCRalpha and TCRbeta cDNA. TCRdb reprocessed the 5' RACE reads, keeping one entry per CDR3 protein, no DNA. In all, the sample yields roughly 200,000 distinct CDR3 sequences.

The clonotype comes from a human donor with ulcerative colitis or Crohn's disease, or a healthy co-twin of an affected twin (not recorded which). J is TRBJ1-2 and V is TRBV3-1; TCRdb lists TRBD1, though no DNA is available to test this call. Sequencing was carried out using blood. This CDR3 is CASSRDRADWRGYTF.